This T cell receptor beta chain was retrieved from a study of blood T cell repertoires in COVID-19. Using immunoSEQ multiplex PCR, the repertoire was profiled, and TCRdb retains in-frame clones only, with some absent. The sample lists over 100,000 clones; approximately 83% were seen once. In this sample, this clone turned up a few times. This CDR3 is 16 amino acids long. Germline V lookup: CDR1 MRHNA, CDR2 SNTAGT. Between the trimmed V and J ends, which lost 6 bases and 4 bases, there was a span of 21 bases. The chain recombines TRBV6-4 with TRBJ1-1, with D unresolved. This TCR was recovered from a woman aged 70 to 79 with acute or convalescent COVID-19. The specimen sequenced was peripheral blood. The CDR3 sequence: CASRPPEQFRGTEAFF. Written as DNA, the CDR3 is TGTGCCAGCAGGCCTCCAGAACAGTTTCGGGGCACTGAAGCTTTCTTT.